This is a list of T cell receptor beta chains from one sample in a study of beta chain features in type 1 diabetes. Assay: immunoSEQ multiplex PCR; the TCRdb copy retains only in-frame clones and omits some. The sample holds over 650,000 clones, over 12% seen once. The specimen was naive CD4+ T cells from blood. Receptors were obtained from a man aged 18 to 29 with type 1 diabetes. Both conserved end residues are part of each CDR3. Fields, in order: V gene, J gene, CDR3 protein.

>TRBV7-2|TRBJ2-4
CASSLGLAADIQYF
>TRBV9|TRBJ1-3
CASSEGTAPLSGNTIYF
>TRBV5-1|TRBJ1-2
CASSLDTSGPRGYTF
>TRBV6-1|TRBJ2-1
CASSESGRQSEQFF
>TRBV30|TRBJ2-7
CAWRRWQSSYEQYF
>TRBV10-3|TRBJ2-1
CAISDRLASPNEQFF
>TRBV4-2|TRBJ2-7
CASSQLGTGTYEQYF
>TRBV6-5|TRBJ2-1
CASRSGRASNEQFF
>TRBV7-2|TRBJ1-2
CASSLSGVYGYTF
>TRBV11-2|TRBJ2-5
CASSLDLGRIQETQYF
>TRBV5-4|TRBJ1-5
CASSKDSNQPQHF
>TRBV7-8|TRBJ2-5
CASSPISAGETQYF
>TRBV11-2|TRBJ2-2
CGMSRAPGTGELFF
>TRBV11-3|TRBJ2-1
CASSLVTGVKGEQFF
>TRBV7-4|TRBJ2-7
CASSLRTSGSWYEQYF
>TRBV11-2|TRBJ2-3
CASSPRGATDTQYF
>TRBV7-9|TRBJ1-1
CASSPVHAPANTEAFF
>TRBV30|.
CAWSESYEQYF
>TRBV9|TRBJ2-5
CASSVAASGIRETQYF
>TRBV7-9|TRBJ1-2
CASSSDRIGYTF
>TRBV7-2|TRBJ1-5
CASSLGGGKEPQHF
>TRBV30|TRBJ2-5
CAWSYQFSEQETQYF
>TRBV5-1|TRBJ2-3
CASSLGTSGSTDTQYF
>TRBV4-2|TRBJ2-7
CASSPGDRGYEQYF
>TRBV5-4|TRBJ1-6
CASSSAKTGVNSPLHF
>TRBV30|TRBJ1-2
CAWRDRNYGYTF
>TRBV6-5|TRBJ2-3
CASSYKQADTQYF
>TRBV30|TRBJ1-5
CAWSGIRADQPQHF
>TRBV2|.
CASSLRTEYEQYF
>TRBV7-3|TRBJ2-6
CASSLRDSVSGANVLTF
>TRBV6-6|TRBJ2-7
CASTLQGPAYEQYF
>TRBV10-3|TRBJ2-7
CAISGFSGGSYEQYF
>TRBV11-2|TRBJ2-5
CASSLDRETQYF
>TRBV2|TRBJ1-5
CASVGVGQLNQPQHF
>TRBV14|TRBJ2-1
CASSQVPDLFYNEQFF
>TRBV30|TRBJ1-5
CAWSVDRGNQPQHF
>TRBV5-1|TRBJ2-7
CASSLMPGIPYEQYF
>TRBV18|TRBJ1-5
CASSPGTSSNQPQHF
>TRBV19|TRBJ1-1
CASQLRPERNTEAFF
>TRBV12-2|TRBJ1-5
CASRLLPQGSEPQHF
>TRBV5-1|TRBJ1-1
CASSSTGSGNTEAFF
>TRBV30|TRBJ1-2
CRLEPRGQGNYGYTF
>TRBV28|TRBJ1-5
CASSLDSQGRQPQHF